The 20 T cell receptor beta chains below come from one sample, sequenced in a study of shared clonotypes between healthy human individuals (dated by TCRdb to 2018 to 2021). The method was the immunoSEQ multiplex PCR assay. The source is immuneACCESS, and TCRdb retained only in-frame sequences with V and J called. Part of the clones is not carried over; for the studies checked, unresolved V genes explain less than half of this, and the remainder is unexplained. This sample holds about 1 million clones; 75% were observed only once. The leading ten clones occupy about 1.5% of the sample. The sequenced sample consisted of memory CD4+ T cells sorted from blood. Per the publication, the cell subset or site label means: CD45RA-negative fraction. Every receptor here comes from a man younger than 30 in good health.

The gene calls are TRBV6-1 and TRBJ1-1; D is possibly TRBD1 (5 bases). Germline V gene lookup returns CDR1 MNHNS and CDR2 SASEGT. CDR3 length: 12 amino acids. Trimming cost V 7 bases and J 8 bases, with 14 bases left between them. CDR3 sequence reads: CASNRPGGEAFF. In nucleotides, the CDR3 is TGTGCCAGCAACCGACCGGGGGGAGAAGCTTTCTTT.

The V gene is TRBV2, the J gene TRBJ2-3; D is tentatively TRBD1 or TRBD2 (7 bases each). This CDR3 comprises 15 residues. Trimming took off 10 bases at V and 4 bases at J, with 21 bases between the two ends. Germline values: CDR1 SNHLY, CDR2 FYNNEI. CDR3 sequence: CAIQGWQGGSDTQYF. CDR3 DNA: TGTGCCATCCAGGGGTGGCAGGGGGGGTCAGATACGCAGTATTTT.

Comment on this clone: The sample carries other DNA sequences with the same CDR3. The chain carries TRBV7-8 and TRBJ1-1, with D perhaps matching TRBD1 (5 bases). This CDR3 region has 14 residues. CDR1 is SGHVS and CDR2 is FQNEAQ in the germline V gene. V gave up 2 bases and J gave up 2 bases, with 9 bases separating them. The CDR3 is CASSLTGGNTEAFF. DNA for the CDR3: TGTGCCAGCAGCTTAACGGGGGGTAACACTGAAGCTTTCTTT.

The chain combines TRBV5-4 with TRBJ2-3, with D possibly being TRBD2 (6 bases). The CDR3 has 16 residues. The V end was cut by 4 bases, the J end by 1 base, with 16 bases between. CDR1 and CDR2 (germline): SGHNT, YYREEE (reference sequence). CDR3 DNA sequence: TGTGCCAGCAGCGGGCTAGCGATCGACGGCACAGATACGCAGTATTTT. This codes for CASSGLAIDGTDTQYF.

J is TRBJ2-7 and V is TRBV6-9, with D uncertain. In germline, CDR1 is MNHGY, CDR2 SVAAGI. Trimming took off 6 bases at V and 0 bases at J, with 15 bases between the two ends. The CDR3 totals 15 residues. CDR3 in amino acids: CASSHTPLISYEQYF. CDR3 in DNA: TGTGCCAGCAGCCACACCCCTCTGATCTCCTACGAGCAGTACTTC.

The chain is built from TRBV10-3 and TRBJ2-5; no definite D call. The V end lost 2 bases, the J end lost 5 bases, and 6 bases lay between the germline ends. Germline V gene data show CDR1 as ENHRY and CDR2 as SYGVKD. CDR3 length: 12 amino acids. The DNA of the CDR3 is TGTGCCATCAGTGAGCAGACGGAGACCCAGTACTTC. Translation: CAISEQTETQYF.

As concerns this clone: The sample holds other DNA sequences that translate to the same CDR3. This sequence joins TRBV30 and TRBJ1-5; 9 nucleotides match TRBD1. This CDR3 has 18 amino acids. V was pared by 1 base and J by 2 bases, with 12 bases of the junction left unmatched. Per germline, CDR1 GTSNPN and CDR2 SVGIG (reference sequence). Written as DNA, the CDR3 is TGTGCCTGGAGTGGCGGGACAGGGATGGGGGGGGGCAATCAGCCCCAGCATTTT. Protein sequence: CAWSGGTGMGGGNQPQHF.

The chain couples TRBV5-6 to TRBJ1-2; 7 bases map to TRBD1. V lost 4 bases, J lost 4 bases, and 4 bases stayed unmatched. Germline lookup yields CDR1 SGHDT and CDR2 YYEEEE. The CDR3 spans 13 residues. The CDR3 DNA reads as TGTGCCAGCAGCCCGGGACAGTCCTATGGCTACACCTTC. Translation: CASSPGQSYGYTF. Combining the CDR3 with reference TRBV5-6 and TRBJ1-2 gives the whole variable domain DAGVTQSPTHLIKTRGQQVTLRCSPKSGHDTVSWYQQALGQGPQFIFQYYEEEERQRGNFPDRFSGHQFPNYSSELNVNALLLGDSALYLCASSPGQSYGYTFGSGTRLTVV.

In its sample, this clone was seen a few times. The chain links TRBV5-1 to TRBJ2-5, with 7 bases fitting TRBD2. J was trimmed by 2 bases and V by 1 base; bases with no gene match: 5. This CDR3 spans 15 amino acids. From germline, CDR1 is SGHRS and CDR2 YFSETQ. CDR3 region: CASSLLTAGQETQYF. The CDR3 coding sequence is TGCGCCAGCAGCTTGTTAACAGCGGGGCAAGAGACCCAGTACTTC.

This clone appeared a single time. This rearrangement joins TRBV23-1 to TRBJ1-1; D perhaps matches TRBD1 (5 bases). TRBV23-1 is labeled an ORF, and its function is uncertain. This CDR3 is built from 16 residues. V lost 8 bases, J lost 0 bases, and 19 bases lay in between. CDR3 sequence: CASQSYRKGMNTEAFF. In DNA, the CDR3 is TGCGCCAGCCAATCCTACAGAAAGGGGATGAACACTGAAGCTTTCTTT.

The V gene is TRBV21-1, the J gene TRBJ1-6; TRBD1, the table's D call, lacks a check against the DNA. TRBV21-1 is a pseudogene locus. This CDR3 is 13 amino acids long. CDR3 DNA sequence: TGTGCCAGCAGCAAAGGGGCTGGTTCACCCCTCCACTTT. Translated: CASSKGAGSPLHF.

V usage is TRBV15 and J usage is TRBJ1-6; maybe TRBD1 (5 bases). The CDR3 is made up of 16 amino acids. In germline, CDR1 is LNHNV, CDR2 YYDKDF (reference sequence). Trimming shortened V by 1 base and J by 8 bases, and 15 bases separated the two germline ends. CDR3 residues: CATSRVVGGYDSPLHF. Written as DNA, the CDR3 is TGTGCCACCAGCAGAGTGGTGGGGGGTTATGATTCACCCCTCCACTTT.

This clone appeared a few times. The V call is TRBV15, the J call TRBJ1-3; no definite D call. This CDR3 contains 15 residues. The V and J ends lost 0 bases and 0 bases respectively, with 6 bases between them. Germline V gene lookup returns CDR1 LNHNV and CDR2 YYDKDF (reference sequence). CDR3 protein: CATSRERASGNTIYF. As DNA, the CDR3 is TGTGCCACCAGCAGAGAGAGGGCCTCTGGAAACACCATATATTTT.

The V and J genes are TRBV7-9 and TRBJ1-1; a possible D gene is TRBD1 (5 bases). Deletions cut 5 bases from V and 3 bases from J, with 16 bases between. The CDR3 is 15 amino acids. In germline, CDR1 is SEHNR, CDR2 FQNEAQ (reference sequence). The CDR3 nucleotides are TGTGCCAGCAGCGTAGAAGTTCAGGGCTACACTGAAGCTTTCTTT. This codes for CASSVEVQGYTEAFF.

This clone was seen more than once but under ten times. V usage is TRBV9 and J usage is TRBJ1-2; D unclear. Germline CDR1 SGDLS, CDR2 YYNGEE. The CDR3 contains 15 residues. The V end lost 0 bases, the J end lost 2 bases, and 11 bases lay between the germline ends. The CDR3 coding sequence is TGTGCCAGCAGCGTAGATGGGCAGTTCAACTATGGCTACACCTTC. Its protein product is CASSVDGQFNYGYTF.

The chain is built from TRBV10-1 and TRBJ2-5; 8 bases line up with TRBD2. V dropped 2 bases and J dropped 5; count of bases not matched to a gene: 4. Germline V lookup: CDR1 WNHNN, CDR2 SYGVQD (reference sequence). This CDR3 is 14 amino acids long. The CDR3 nucleotides read TGCGCCAGCAGTGAGACAAGCGGGGGTGAGACCCAGTACTTC. Its protein product is CASSETSGGETQYF.

The chain has TRBV6-6 and TRBJ2-2; D remains ambiguous. Trimming removed 5 bases at V and 4 bases at J, with 17 bases between. The CDR3 length is 16 residues. In germline, CDR1 is MNHNY, CDR2 SVGAGI (reference sequence). CDR3 loop: CASSHQKPRSTGELFF. The CDR3 DNA reads TGTGCCAGCAGTCACCAGAAGCCCCGATCCACCGGGGAGCTGTTTTTT.

The chain is built from TRBV28 and TRBJ1-5; the match to TRBD1 covers 8 bases. Per the germline V gene, CDR1 is MDHEN and CDR2 is SYDVKM. The V segment lost 8 bases and the J segment 6 bases; nucleotides outside the gene matches: 12. The CDR3 consists of 15 residues. CDR3 residues: CASFKRAGGTQPQHF. The DNA for the CDR3 is TGTGCCAGCTTTAAAAGGGCAGGGGGCACTCAGCCCCAGCATTTT.

This chain uses TRBV6-5 with TRBJ1-5; 7 positions match TRBD1. This CDR3 has 14 residues. CDR1 is MNHEY and CDR2 is SVGAGI in the germline V gene. V shed 6 bases, J shed 6 bases, and the junction held 8 bases outside the gene matches. The CDR3 sequence: CASRGGGSGQPQHF. CDR3 DNA: TGTGCCAGCAGGGGAGGGGGCTCCGGTCAGCCCCAGCATTTT.

Only one count was recorded for this clone. The chain uses TRBV28 and TRBJ2-5; D ambiguous. V was clipped by 6 bases and J by 5 bases, with 16 bases between them. CDR3 length equals 14 residues. Looked up from germline, CDR1 is MDHEN and CDR2 is SYDVKM. CDR3 protein: CASSAGWVRETQYF. CDR3 sequence (DNA): TGTGCCAGCAGCGCCGGGTGGGTCCGGGAGACCCAGTACTTC.